This entry lists 30 T cell receptor beta chains sequenced from one sample in a study of OX40 agonist ivuxolimab in advanced cancers. Sequenced by immunoSEQ multiplex PCR; TCRdb stores in-frame clones only, minus some. The sample yields tens of thousands of clones, 79% seen once. This specimen consisted of CD4+ or CD8+ T cells sorted from blood, obtained in a trial of the OX40 agonist ivuxolimab. These receptors all stem from an adult with an advanced solid tumor such as melanoma, head and neck, liver or kidney cancer.

V and J are TRBV19 and TRBJ2-3; TRBD2 agrees at 14 bases. V lost 4 bases and J lost 4; bases outside the gene matches: 7. The germline V gene has CDR1 LNHDA and CDR2 SQIVND (reference sequence). CDR3 length: 17 amino acids. The CDR3 is CASSTGLAGVGPDTQYF. The CDR3 DNA follows: TGTGCCAGTAGTACGGGACTAGCGGGAGTCGGCCCAGATACGCAGTATTTT.

The V and J genes are TRBV27 and TRBJ2-7; tentative D call: TRBD2 (6 bases). CDR1 and CDR2 from the germline V gene are MNHEY and SMNVEV (reference sequence). The V end was cut by 6 bases, the J end by 4 bases, with 16 bases between. This CDR3 contains 14 residues. The CDR3 nucleotides read TGTGCCAGCAGAATTCGGGGAGGCTATTACGAGCAGTACTTC. Translated, it gives CASRIRGGYYEQYF.

The J gene is TRBJ2-3, the V gene TRBV27; D not certain. Germline V gene data show CDR1 as MNHEY and CDR2 as SMNVEV (reference sequence). Trimming cost V 1 base and J 2 bases, with 7 bases left between them. The CDR3 totals 14 residues. Written as DNA, the CDR3 is TGTGCCAGCAGTTTATTAGCATTCACAGATACGCAGTATTTT. Translated: CASSLLAFTDTQYF.

The gene calls are TRBV5-8 and TRBJ1-2; possibly TRBD1 for D (5 bases). In germline, CDR1 is SGHTS, CDR2 YDEGEE. V shed 2 bases and J shed 8 bases, with 10 bases lying between them. The CDR3 is made up of 12 amino acids. In DNA, the CDR3 is TGTGCCAGCAGCTTCGACAGTTACGGCTACACCTTC. Amino acids: CASSFDSYGYTF.

CDR3 region: CASSLADQPEQYF. Written as DNA, the CDR3 is TGTGCCAGCAGTTTAGCGGACCAACCCGAGCAGTACTTC. The chain uses TRBV28 and TRBJ2-7; D is ambiguous. The CDR3 runs to 13 residues. Deletions cut 2 bases from V and 6 bases from J, with 11 bases between. CDR1 and CDR2 from the germline V gene are MDHEN and SYDVKM.

V and J are TRBV30 and TRBJ1-2; 7 bases agree with TRBD1. The CDR3 loop spans 13 amino acids. CDR1 and CDR2 (germline): GTSNPN, SVGIG (reference sequence). Trimming removed 0 bases from V and 7 bases from J; junction bases left unmatched: 5. DNA of the CDR3: TGTGCCTGGAGTGTAAAAGGGGGCGGTGGCTACACCTTC. Its protein product is CAWSVKGGGGYTF.

A word on this clone: Sequence at one end of the junction differs from germline and may be a read error. The J gene is TRBJ1-1, the V gene TRBV15, with D perhaps TRBD1 (6 bases). The CDR3 covers 14 residues. Germline V lookup: CDR1 LNHNV, CDR2 YYDKDF (reference sequence). For the CDR3, the DNA is TGTGCCACCAGCAGAGAGGACAGAAACAGTGAAGCTTTCTTT. It translates to CATSREDRNSEAFF.

J is TRBJ2-7 and V is TRBV18; possible D gene TRBD1, 5 bases. CDR3 length: 14 amino acids. Germline CDR1 is KGHSH and CDR2 is LQKENI. V lost 2 bases to trimming and J lost 2 bases, with 10 bases between them. The CDR3 is CASSPAGNPYEQYF. The CDR3 coding sequence is TGTGCCAGCTCACCAGCAGGGAACCCCTACGAGCAGTACTTC.

This clone showed up just once. V usage is TRBV28 and J usage is TRBJ2-5; 10 nucleotides align to TRBD2. The J call may be in error: the DNA end matches TRBJ2-7 better. The CDR3 runs to 15 residues. Germline V gene lookup returns CDR1 MDHEN and CDR2 SYDVKM. The CDR3 region is CASSPGLAATYEQYF. The DNA for the CDR3 is TGTGCCAGCAGTCCCGGACTAGCGGCAACCTACGAGCAGTACTTC.

The chain joins TRBV28 to TRBJ2-7; tentative D call: TRBD2 (6 bases). The germline V and J ends were trimmed by 6 bases and 3 bases, with 6 bases remaining between them. The germline gives CDR1 MDHEN, CDR2 SYDVKM. CDR3 size: 11 residues. In DNA, the CDR3 is TGTGCCAGCAGCGGGGGCTACGAGCAGTACTTC. This encodes CASSGGYEQYF.

J is TRBJ2-7 and V is TRBV5-4; 7 bases line up with TRBD1. Germline-derived CDR1 and CDR2 are SGHNT and YYREEE (reference sequence). J gave up 4 bases and V 0 bases, and 4 bases lay outside the gene matches. There are 14 residues in the CDR3. CDR3 region: CASSLVGTAYEQYF. CDR3 coding DNA: TGTGCCAGCAGCTTGGTGGGGACAGCTTACGAGCAGTACTTC.

The V call is TRBV5-5, the J call TRBJ1-4, with D tentatively TRBD1 (5 bases). CDR1 and CDR2 from the germline V gene are SGHKS and YYEKEE (reference sequence). The CDR3 consists of 16 residues. Trimming left V 4 bases short and J 7 bases short, with 20 bases between. The CDR3 DNA is TGTGCCAGCAGCCCGGCGGACATTGGGGCTACTGAAAAACTGTTTTTT. It specifies CASSPADIGATEKLFF.

This clone was seen a few times. J is TRBJ2-7 and V is TRBV11-2, with D perhaps being TRBD1 or TRBD2 (5 bases each). From germline, CDR1 is SGHAT and CDR2 FQNNGV. The CDR3 spans 15 residues. The germline V and J ends were trimmed by 3 bases and 2 bases, with 14 bases remaining between them. The CDR3 protein is CASSFGAAETYEQYF. CDR3 DNA sequence: TGTGCCAGCAGCTTCGGGGCGGCAGAGACCTACGAGCAGTACTTC.

A few counts support this clone. The V gene is TRBV5-6, the J gene TRBJ1-6; D is unclear. Germline V gene data show CDR1 as SGHDT and CDR2 as YYEEEE. V dropped 0 bases and J dropped 4 bases, with 5 bases sitting between them. The CDR3 totals 14 residues. The CDR3 nucleotides read TGTGCCAGCAGCTTGGAAGGTTATAATTCACCCCTCCACTTT. It specifies CASSLEGYNSPLHF.

The chain employs TRBV27 and TRBJ1-4, with 8 bases lining up with TRBD1. Germline V CDR1 and CDR2: MNHEY, SMNVEV (reference sequence). Trimming took 8 bases from V and 7 from J; bases not matched to a gene: 15. The CDR3 runs to 16 residues. The CDR3 sequence: CASGHRWTGHAEKLFF. In nucleotides, the CDR3 is TGTGCCAGCGGGCACCGTTGGACAGGGCACGCTGAAAAACTGTTTTTT.

V gene TRBV6-6 combines with J gene TRBJ1-1, with D unclear. Germline loops: CDR1 MNHNY, CDR2 SVGAGI (reference sequence). The CDR3 length is 14 residues. V dropped 0 bases and J dropped 3 bases, with 8 bases sitting between them. The CDR3 DNA reads TGTGCCAGCAGTTACTCGAGTAGATACACTGAAGCTTTCTTT. This sequence encodes CASSYSSRYTEAFF.

The V gene is TRBV27, the J gene TRBJ2-5, with TRBD2 matching 9 bases. The CDR3 consists of 16 residues. CDR1 is MNHEY and CDR2 is SMNVEV in the germline V gene (reference sequence). V lost 5 bases and J lost 0; bases outside the gene matches: 7. The CDR3 DNA follows: TGTGCCAGCAGTCCCCTGACTAGCGGATACCAAGAGACCCAGTACTTC. Translating gives CASSPLTSGYQETQYF.

This chain uses TRBV6-1 with TRBJ1-1; D not resolved. Trimming left V 0 bases short and J 5 bases short, with 13 bases between. CDR1 and CDR2 from the germline V gene are MNHNS and SASEGT. The CDR3 consists of 15 residues. The CDR3 bases are TGTGCCAGCAGTGAAGCGCGGGATGGATGGACTGAAGCTTTCTTT. Protein: CASSEARDGWTEAFF.

This CDR3 reads CASSRTGASTSGNTIYF. For the CDR3, the DNA is TGTGCCAGCAGCCGGACAGGGGCCTCGACCTCTGGAAACACCATATATTTT. The rearrangement uses TRBV7-9 and TRBJ1-3; 9 bases align to TRBD1. V was clipped by 5 bases and J by 0 bases; unmatched bases: 8. The CDR3 spans 17 residues. Germline CDR1 and CDR2: SEHNR and FQNEAQ (reference sequence).

This chain joins TRBV6-5 and TRBJ2-2; perhaps TRBD1 as D (6 bases). This CDR3 is 15 amino acids long. Germline V gene lookup returns CDR1 MNHEY and CDR2 SVGAGI. V shed 11 bases and J shed 0 bases, with 16 bases lying between them. CDR3 nucleotide sequence: TGTGCCGTATACCGTGGGGGCGCGAACACCGGGGAGCTGTTTTTT. This encodes CAVYRGGANTGELFF.

This clone has a handful of counts. The rearrangement uses TRBV4-3 and TRBJ1-1; TRBD1 aligns across 7 bases. Trimming at V came to 4 bases and at J to 4 bases, leaving 9 bases not matched to a gene. Germline V gives CDR1 LGHNA, CDR2 YSLEER. There are 15 residues in the CDR3. This CDR3 reads CASSPQTAGGTEAFF. The CDR3 DNA is TGCGCCAGCAGCCCCCAAACCGCAGGGGGCACTGAAGCTTTCTTT.

CDR3 DNA sequence: TGCGCCAGCAGCTTGAGCAGCCCAGATACGCAGTATTTT. This encodes CASSLSSPDTQYF. The rearrangement uses TRBV5-1 and TRBJ2-3; D is uncertain. CDR1 is SGHRS and CDR2 is YFSETQ in the germline V gene. The CDR3 totals 13 residues. Trimming pared 1 base from V and 4 bases from J, leaving 7 bases between.

The V call is TRBV18, the J call TRBJ2-3; 7 bases agree with TRBD1. The V gene end was trimmed by 3 bases and the J gene end by 3 bases; junction bases not matched to a gene: 6. Germline CDR1 KGHSH, CDR2 LQKENI. The CDR3 contains 15 residues. The CDR3 sequence: CASSPDRALTDTQYF. Here the CDR3 DNA reads TGTGCCAGCTCACCTGACAGGGCTTTGACAGATACGCAGTATTTT. The complete variable domain, with remaining parts taken from reference TRBV18 and TRBJ2-3, reads NAGVMQNPRHLVRRRGQEARLRCSPMKGHSHVYWYRQLPEEGLKFMVYLQKENIIDESGMPKERFSAEFPKEGPSILRIQQVVRGDSAAYFCASSPDRALTDTQYFGPGTRLTVL.

In its sample, this clone was seen a few times. This chain connects TRBV9 to TRBJ2-3; TRBD1 matches at 9 bases. CDR1 is SGDLS and CDR2 is YYNGEE in the germline V gene. The CDR3 spans 17 residues. V shed 3 bases and J 0 bases; nucleotides not matched to a gene: 8. This CDR3 is CASSANRDRASTDTQYF. As DNA, the CDR3 is TGTGCCAGCAGCGCGAACCGGGACAGGGCTAGCACAGATACGCAGTATTTT.

The chain joins TRBV4-2 to TRBJ2-5, with no clear D. Trimming took 1 base from V and 2 from J, leaving 8 bases between them. Per germline, CDR1 LGHNA and CDR2 YNFKEQ. The CDR3 runs 14 residues. CDR3 sequence: CASSQGFAQETQYF. CDR3 sequence (DNA): TGTGCCAGCAGCCAAGGGTTCGCACAAGAGACCCAGTACTTC.

This chain joins TRBV5-5 and TRBJ2-7, with a tentative D call TRBD1 (5 bases). From germline, CDR1 is SGHKS and CDR2 YYEKEE (reference sequence). Trimming removed 6 bases from V and 5 bases from J, with 15 bases in between. This CDR3 region has 13 residues. CDR3 region: CASKFQGSNEQYF. In DNA form, the CDR3 reads TGTGCCAGCAAATTTCAGGGATCCAACGAGCAGTACTTC.

This clone occurred once. The genes are TRBV7-2 and TRBJ1-5; perhaps TRBD1 as D (5 bases). This CDR3 region has 16 residues. Trimming shortened V by 0 bases and J by 2 bases, and 11 bases separated the two germline ends. Germline values: CDR1 SGHTA, CDR2 FQGNSA. This chain's CDR3 is CASSLAGRGGNQPQHF. The CDR3 DNA follows: TGTGCCAGCAGCTTAGCCGGAAGGGGAGGCAATCAGCCCCAGCATTTT.

This clone turned up a few times. The chain employs TRBV10-3 and TRBJ2-7; D uncertain. Germline lookup yields CDR1 ENHRY and CDR2 SYGVKD. This CDR3 region has 12 residues. V was pared by 10 bases and J by 0 bases, with 10 bases between. The CDR3: CATQDVSYEQYF. DNA of the CDR3: TGTGCCACCCAAGACGTCTCCTACGAGCAGTACTTC.

Comment on this clone: At one boundary the junction diverges from the germline segment, which might be a read error. J is TRBJ1-1 and V is TRBV6-5; weak D call: TRBD1 (6 bases). The CDR3 length is 15 residues. Germline values: CDR1 MNHEY, CDR2 SVGAGI. The CDR3 DNA reads as TGTGCCGGCAGTTACAAGACAGGAATGAACACTGAAGCTTTCTTT. Residues: CAGSYKTGMNTEAFF.

This clone is classed as medium-sized. The chain joins TRBV10-3 to TRBJ2-7, with 9 nucleotides matching TRBD1. After removal of 8 bases from V and 4 bases from J, the junction contained 6 bases not matched to a gene. The germline gives CDR1 ENHRY, CDR2 SYGVKD. There are 13 residues in the CDR3. The CDR3 region is CAIVSGTGYEQYF. The CDR3, as DNA: TGTGCCATCGTCTCCGGGACAGGGTACGAGCAGTACTTC.